This T cell receptor beta chain appears in the sequencing data of a study of PD-1 blockade in classical Hodgkin lymphoma. Concerning this clone: Its antigen remains unknown.

TCRdb keeps only in-frame clones here, not all; method: immunoSEQ multiplex PCR. The repertoire consists of fewer than 15,000 clones, with 90% occurring once and the leading ten covering 0.4% to 0.5%. With no exception, relapse followed autologous stem cell transplantation in all patients, and brentuximab vedotin exposure varied. It was by magnetic negative selection that CD4+ T cells were purified from thawed PBMCs. Complete response, partial response or progressive disease was recorded as best response. J lost 3 bases, V lost 6 bases, and 3 bases had no gene match. This CDR3 comprises 13 residues. Germline V gene lookup returns CDR1 MNHEY and CDR2 SMNVEV (reference sequence). Study outcomes and limitations: It was CD4+ TCR diversity, not CD8+, that rose significantly by C4D1.

The clonotype originates from a human donor with classical Hodgkin lymphoma. Specimen: CD4+ T cells from blood, collected at baseline. V usage is TRBV27 and J usage is TRBJ2-5; 8 nucleotides match TRBD2. The CDR3 region has the DNA TGTGCCAGCAGGGGACTAGTCAAAGAGACCCAGTACTTC. Its translation: CASRGLVKETQYF.